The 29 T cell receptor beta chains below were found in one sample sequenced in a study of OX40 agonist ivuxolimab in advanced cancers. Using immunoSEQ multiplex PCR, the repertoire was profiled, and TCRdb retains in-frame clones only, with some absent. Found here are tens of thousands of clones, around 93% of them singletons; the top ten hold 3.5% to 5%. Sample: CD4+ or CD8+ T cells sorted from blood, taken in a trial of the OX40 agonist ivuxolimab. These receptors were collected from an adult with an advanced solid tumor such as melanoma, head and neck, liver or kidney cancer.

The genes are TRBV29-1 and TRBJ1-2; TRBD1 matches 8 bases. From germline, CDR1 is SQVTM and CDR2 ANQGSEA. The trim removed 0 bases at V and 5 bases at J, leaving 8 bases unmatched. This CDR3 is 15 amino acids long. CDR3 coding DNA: TGCAGCGTTGAAGATACCAGGGGGCTTTGGTATGGCTACACCTTC. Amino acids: CSVEDTRGLWYGYTF.

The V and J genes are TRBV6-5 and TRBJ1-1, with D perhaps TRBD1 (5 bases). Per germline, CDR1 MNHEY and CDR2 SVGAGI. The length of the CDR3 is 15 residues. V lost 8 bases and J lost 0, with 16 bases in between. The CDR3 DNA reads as TGTGCCAGCTCCCTCACCTGGGGCGTGAACACTGAAGCTTTCTTT. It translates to CASSLTWGVNTEAFF.

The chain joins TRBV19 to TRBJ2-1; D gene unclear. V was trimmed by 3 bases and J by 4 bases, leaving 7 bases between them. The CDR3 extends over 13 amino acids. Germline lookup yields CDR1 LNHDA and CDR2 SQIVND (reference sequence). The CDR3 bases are TGTGCCAGTAGTATCTCGTTGTACAATGAGCAGTTCTTC. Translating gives CASSISLYNEQFF.

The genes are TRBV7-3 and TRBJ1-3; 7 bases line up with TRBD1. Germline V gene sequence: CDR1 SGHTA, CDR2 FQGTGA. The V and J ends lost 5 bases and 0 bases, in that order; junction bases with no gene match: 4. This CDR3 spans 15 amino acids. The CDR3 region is CASSLDRNSGNTIYF. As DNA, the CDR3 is TGTGCCAGCAGCCTGGACAGGAACTCTGGAAACACCATATATTTT. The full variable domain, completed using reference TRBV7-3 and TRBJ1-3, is GAGVSQTPSNKVTEKGKYVELRCDPISGHTALYWYRQSLGQGPEFLIYFQGTGAADDSGLPNDRFFAVRPEGSVSTLKIQRTERGDSAVYLCASSLDRNSGNTIYFGEGSWLTVV.

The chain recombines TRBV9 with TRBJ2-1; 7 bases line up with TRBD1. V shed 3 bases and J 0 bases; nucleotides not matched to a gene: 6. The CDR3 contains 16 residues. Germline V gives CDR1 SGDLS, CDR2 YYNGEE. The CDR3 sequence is CASSAHRGNSYNEQFF. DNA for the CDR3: TGTGCCAGCAGCGCCCACAGGGGAAACTCCTACAATGAGCAGTTCTTC.

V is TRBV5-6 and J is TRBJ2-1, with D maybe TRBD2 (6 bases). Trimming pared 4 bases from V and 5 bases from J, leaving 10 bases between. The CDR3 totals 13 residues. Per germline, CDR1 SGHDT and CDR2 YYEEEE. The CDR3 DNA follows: TGTGCCAGCAGCCCGGGACTCGACAATGAGCAGTTCTTC. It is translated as CASSPGLDNEQFF.

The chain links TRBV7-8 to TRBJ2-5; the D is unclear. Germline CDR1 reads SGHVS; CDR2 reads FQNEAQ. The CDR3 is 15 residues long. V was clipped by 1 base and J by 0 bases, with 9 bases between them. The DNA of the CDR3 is TGTGCCAGCAGCTTAGGTAGACACAACCAAGAGACCCAGTACTTC. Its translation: CASSLGRHNQETQYF.

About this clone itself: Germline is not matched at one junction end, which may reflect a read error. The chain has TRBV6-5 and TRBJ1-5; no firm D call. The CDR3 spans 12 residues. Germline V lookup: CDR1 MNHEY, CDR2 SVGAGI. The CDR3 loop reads CTSSPPNQPQHF. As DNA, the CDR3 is TGTACCAGCAGTCCTCCCAATCAGCCCCAGCATTTT.

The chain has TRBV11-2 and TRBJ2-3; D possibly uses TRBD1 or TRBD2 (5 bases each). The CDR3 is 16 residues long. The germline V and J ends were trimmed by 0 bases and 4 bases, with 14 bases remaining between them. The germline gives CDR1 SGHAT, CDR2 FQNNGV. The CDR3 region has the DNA TGTGCCAGCAGCTTAGATCTGGCAGGGACCGCAGATACGCAGTATTTT. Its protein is CASSLDLAGTADTQYF.

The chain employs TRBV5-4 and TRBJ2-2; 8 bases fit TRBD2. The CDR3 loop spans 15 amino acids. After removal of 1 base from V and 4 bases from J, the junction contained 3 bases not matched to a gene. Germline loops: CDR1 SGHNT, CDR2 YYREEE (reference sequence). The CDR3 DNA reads TGTGCCAGCAGCTTGTTGGGACTAGGCACCGGGGAGCTGTTTTTT. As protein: CASSLLGLGTGELFF.

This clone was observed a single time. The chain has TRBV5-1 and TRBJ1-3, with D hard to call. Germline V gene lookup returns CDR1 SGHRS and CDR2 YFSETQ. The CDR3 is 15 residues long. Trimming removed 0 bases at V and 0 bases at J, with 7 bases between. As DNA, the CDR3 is TGCGCCAGCAGCTTGGACCGGAGCTCTGGAAACACCATATATTTT. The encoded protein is CASSLDRSSGNTIYF. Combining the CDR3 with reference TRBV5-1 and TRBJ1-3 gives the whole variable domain KAGVTQTPRYLIKTRGQQVTLSCSPISGHRSVSWYQQTPGQGLQFLFEYFSETQRNKGNFPGRFSGRQFSNSRSEMNVSTLELGDSALYLCASSLDRSSGNTIYFGEGSWLTVV.

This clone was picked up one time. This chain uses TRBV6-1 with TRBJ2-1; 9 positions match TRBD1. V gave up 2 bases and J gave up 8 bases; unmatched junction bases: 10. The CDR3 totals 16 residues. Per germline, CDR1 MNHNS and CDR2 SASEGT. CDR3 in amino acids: CASSEPQGARGDEQFF. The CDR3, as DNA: TGTGCCAGCAGTGAACCACAGGGGGCCCGAGGCGATGAGCAGTTCTTC.

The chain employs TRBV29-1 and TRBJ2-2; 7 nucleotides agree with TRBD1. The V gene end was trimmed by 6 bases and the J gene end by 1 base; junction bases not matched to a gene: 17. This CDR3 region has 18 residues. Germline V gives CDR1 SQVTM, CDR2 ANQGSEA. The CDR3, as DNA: TGCAGCGTGAGGGGACAGCTGCAACCCATAATGAACACCGGGGAGCTGTTTTTT. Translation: CSVRGQLQPIMNTGELFF.

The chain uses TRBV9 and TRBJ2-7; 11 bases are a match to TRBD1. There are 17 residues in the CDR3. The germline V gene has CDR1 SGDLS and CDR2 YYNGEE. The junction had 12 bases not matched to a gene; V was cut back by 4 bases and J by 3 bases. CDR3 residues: CASSHSGEGQGVYEQYF. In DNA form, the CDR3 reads TGTGCCAGCAGCCACTCCGGGGAGGGACAGGGGGTCTACGAGCAGTACTTC.

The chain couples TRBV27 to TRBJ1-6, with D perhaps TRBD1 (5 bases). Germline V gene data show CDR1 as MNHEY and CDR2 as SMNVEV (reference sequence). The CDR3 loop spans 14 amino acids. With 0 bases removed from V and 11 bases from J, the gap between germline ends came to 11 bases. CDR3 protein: CASSLSPRAPPLHF. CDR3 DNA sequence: TGTGCCAGCAGTTTATCTCCCAGGGCGCCACCCCTCCACTTT.

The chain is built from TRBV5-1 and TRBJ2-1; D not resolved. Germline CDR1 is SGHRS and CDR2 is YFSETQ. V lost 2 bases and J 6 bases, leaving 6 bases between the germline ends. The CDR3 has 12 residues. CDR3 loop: CASSFQSNEQFF. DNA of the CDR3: TGCGCCAGCAGCTTTCAGAGCAATGAGCAGTTCTTC.

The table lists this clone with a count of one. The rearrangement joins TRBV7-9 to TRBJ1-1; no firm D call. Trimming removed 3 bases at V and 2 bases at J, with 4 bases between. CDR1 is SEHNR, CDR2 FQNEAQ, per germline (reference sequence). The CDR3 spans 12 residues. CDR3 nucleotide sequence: TGTGCCAGCAGCTTCTTAAACACTGAAGCTTTCTTT. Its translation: CASSFLNTEAFF.

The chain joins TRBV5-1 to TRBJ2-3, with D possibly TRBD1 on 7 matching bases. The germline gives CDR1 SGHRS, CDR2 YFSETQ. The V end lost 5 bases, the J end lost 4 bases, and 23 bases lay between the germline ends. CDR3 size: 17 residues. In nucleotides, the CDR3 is TGCGCCAGCAGTCCTGGGAGGACAGGAGGGGAAGCAGATACGCAGTATTTT. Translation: CASSPGRTGGEADTQYF.

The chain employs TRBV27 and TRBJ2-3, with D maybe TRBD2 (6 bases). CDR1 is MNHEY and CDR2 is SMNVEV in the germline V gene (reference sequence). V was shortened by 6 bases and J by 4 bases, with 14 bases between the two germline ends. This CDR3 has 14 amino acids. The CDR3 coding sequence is TGTGCCAGCAGCCGACTAGAGAGTCCAGATACGCAGTATTTT. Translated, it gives CASSRLESPDTQYF.

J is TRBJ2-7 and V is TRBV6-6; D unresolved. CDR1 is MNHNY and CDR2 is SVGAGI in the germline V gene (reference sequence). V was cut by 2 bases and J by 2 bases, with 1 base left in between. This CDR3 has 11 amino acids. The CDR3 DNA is TGTGCCAGCAGTTACGCCTACGAGCAGTACTTC. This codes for CASSYAYEQYF.

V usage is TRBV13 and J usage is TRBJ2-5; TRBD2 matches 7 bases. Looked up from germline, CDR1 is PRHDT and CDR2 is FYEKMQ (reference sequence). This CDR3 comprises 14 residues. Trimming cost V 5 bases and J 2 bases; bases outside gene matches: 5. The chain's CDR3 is CASSTPGGQETQYF. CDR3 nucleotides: TGTGCCAGCAGCACCCCGGGGGGTCAAGAGACCCAGTACTTC.

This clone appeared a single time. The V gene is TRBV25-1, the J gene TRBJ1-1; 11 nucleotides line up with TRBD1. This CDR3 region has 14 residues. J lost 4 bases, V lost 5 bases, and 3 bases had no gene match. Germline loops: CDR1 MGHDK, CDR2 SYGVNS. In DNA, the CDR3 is TGTGCCAGCAGTCCCGGGACAGGGGGCACTGAAGCTTTCTTT. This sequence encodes CASSPGTGGTEAFF.

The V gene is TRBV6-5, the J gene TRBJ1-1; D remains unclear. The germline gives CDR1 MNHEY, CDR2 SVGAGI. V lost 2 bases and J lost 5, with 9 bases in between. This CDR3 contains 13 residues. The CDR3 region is CASSYMGRTEAFF. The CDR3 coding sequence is TGTGCCAGCAGTTACATGGGGAGGACTGAAGCTTTCTTT.

This CDR3 reads CASSQLAGAQETQYF. The CDR3 region has the DNA TGTGCCAGTTCTCAACTGGCGGGAGCCCAAGAGACCCAGTACTTC. This sequence joins TRBV19 and TRBJ2-5; TRBD2 matches 7 bases. Losses at the gene ends were 8 bases for V and 1 base for J; bases not matched to a gene: 10. Germline-derived CDR1 and CDR2 are LNHDA and SQIVND (reference sequence). The CDR3 spans 15 residues.

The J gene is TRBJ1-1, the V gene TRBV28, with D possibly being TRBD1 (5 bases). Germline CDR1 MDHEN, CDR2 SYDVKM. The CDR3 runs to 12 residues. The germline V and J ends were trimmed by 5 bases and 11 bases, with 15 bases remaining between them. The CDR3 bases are TGTGCCAGCAGTGACACAACTCCAGGGGCTTTCTTT. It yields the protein CASSDTTPGAFF.

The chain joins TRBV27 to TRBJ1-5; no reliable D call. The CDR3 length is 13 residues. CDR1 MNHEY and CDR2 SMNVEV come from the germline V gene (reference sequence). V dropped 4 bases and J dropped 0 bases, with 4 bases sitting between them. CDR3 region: CASSYNSNQPQHF. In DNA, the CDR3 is TGTGCCAGCAGTTATAATAGCAATCAGCCCCAGCATTTT.

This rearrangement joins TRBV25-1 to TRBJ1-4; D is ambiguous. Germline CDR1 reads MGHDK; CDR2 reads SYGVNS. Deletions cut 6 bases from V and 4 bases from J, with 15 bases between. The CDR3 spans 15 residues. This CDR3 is CASSVPSALNEKLFF. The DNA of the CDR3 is TGTGCCAGCAGCGTGCCGTCGGCACTTAATGAAAAACTGTTTTTT.

CDR3 loop: CASSLVVATGELFF. Here the CDR3 DNA reads TGTGCCAGCAGCTTGGTGGTAGCGACCGGGGAGCTGTTTTTT. This chain links TRBV5-5 with TRBJ2-2, with D perhaps matching TRBD2 (5 bases). There are 14 residues in the CDR3. Germline CDR1 reads SGHKS; CDR2 reads YYEKEE (reference sequence). V was shortened by 0 bases and J by 5 bases, with 8 bases between the two germline ends.

CDR3 in DNA: TGTGCCATCCTGACAGGGGGCGAGGGGGAGCAGTACTTC. This gives the protein CAILTGGEGEQYF. V is TRBV6-6 and J is TRBJ2-7; 10 bases are a match to TRBD1. The CDR3 runs to 13 residues. CDR1 and CDR2 (germline): MNHNY, SVGAGI (reference sequence). V gave up 10 bases and J gave up 7 bases; unmatched junction bases: 10.